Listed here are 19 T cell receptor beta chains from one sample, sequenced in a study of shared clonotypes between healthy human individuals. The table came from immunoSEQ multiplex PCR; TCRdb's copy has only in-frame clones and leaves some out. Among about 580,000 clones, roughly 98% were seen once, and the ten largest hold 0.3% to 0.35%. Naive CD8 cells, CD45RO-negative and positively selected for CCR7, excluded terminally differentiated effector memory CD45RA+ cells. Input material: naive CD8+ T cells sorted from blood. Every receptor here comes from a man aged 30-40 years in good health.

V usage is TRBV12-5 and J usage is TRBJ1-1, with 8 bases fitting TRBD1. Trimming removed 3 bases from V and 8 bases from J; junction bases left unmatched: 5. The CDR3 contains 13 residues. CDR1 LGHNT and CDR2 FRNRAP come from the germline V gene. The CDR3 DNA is TGTGCTAGTGGTTTCGGCAGGGGGCGCGAAGCTTTCTTT. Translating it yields CASGFGRGREAFF.

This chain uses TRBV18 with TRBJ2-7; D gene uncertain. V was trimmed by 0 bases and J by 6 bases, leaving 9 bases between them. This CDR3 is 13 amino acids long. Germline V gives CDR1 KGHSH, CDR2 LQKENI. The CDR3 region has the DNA TGTGCCAGCTCACCACCGTCATCGGTCGAGCAGTACTTC. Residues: CASSPPSSVEQYF.

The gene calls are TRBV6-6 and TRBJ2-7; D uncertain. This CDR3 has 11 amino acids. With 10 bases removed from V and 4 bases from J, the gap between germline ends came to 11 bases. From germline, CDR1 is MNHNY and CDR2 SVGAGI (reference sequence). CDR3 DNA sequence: TGTGCCACCGGGCCCTTTTACGAGCAGTACTTC. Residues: CATGPFYEQYF.

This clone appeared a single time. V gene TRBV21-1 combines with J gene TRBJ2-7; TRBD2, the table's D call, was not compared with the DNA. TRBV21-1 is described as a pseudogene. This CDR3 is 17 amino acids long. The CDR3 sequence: CASSKALGGRTSYEQYF. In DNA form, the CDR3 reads TGTGCCAGCAGCAAAGCGCTGGGCGGGAGGACATCCTACGAGCAGTACTTC.

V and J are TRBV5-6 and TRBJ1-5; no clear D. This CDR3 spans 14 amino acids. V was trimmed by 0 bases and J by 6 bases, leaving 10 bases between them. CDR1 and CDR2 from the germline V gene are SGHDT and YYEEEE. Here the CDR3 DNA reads TGTGCCAGCAGCTTGGGAGGCGACGGTCAGCCCCAGCATTTT. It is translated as CASSLGGDGQPQHF.

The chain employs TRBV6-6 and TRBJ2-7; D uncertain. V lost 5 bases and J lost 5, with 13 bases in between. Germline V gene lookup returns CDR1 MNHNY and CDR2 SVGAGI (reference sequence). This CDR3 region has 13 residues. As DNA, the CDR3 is TGTGCCAGCAGTCCCGCTGAGGTCGACGAGCAGTACTTC. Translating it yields CASSPAEVDEQYF.

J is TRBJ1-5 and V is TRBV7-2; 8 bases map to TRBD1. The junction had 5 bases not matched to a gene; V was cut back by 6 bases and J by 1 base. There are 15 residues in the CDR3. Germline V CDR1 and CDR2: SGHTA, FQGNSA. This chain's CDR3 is CASRRTGSSNQPQHF. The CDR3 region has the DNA TGTGCCAGCAGGAGGACAGGGTCGAGCAATCAGCCCCAGCATTTT.

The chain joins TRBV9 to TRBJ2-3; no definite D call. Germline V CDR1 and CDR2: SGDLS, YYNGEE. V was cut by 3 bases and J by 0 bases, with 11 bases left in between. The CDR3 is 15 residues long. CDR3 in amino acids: CASSAAVTSTDTQYF. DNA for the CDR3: TGTGCCAGCAGCGCCGCTGTGACTAGCACAGATACGCAGTATTTT.

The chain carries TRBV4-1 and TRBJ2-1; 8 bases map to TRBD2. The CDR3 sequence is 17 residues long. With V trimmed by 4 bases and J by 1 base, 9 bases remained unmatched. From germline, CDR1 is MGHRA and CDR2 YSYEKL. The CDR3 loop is CASSPEASGSSYNEQFF. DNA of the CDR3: TGCGCCAGCAGCCCTGAGGCCAGCGGGAGTTCCTACAATGAGCAGTTCTTC.

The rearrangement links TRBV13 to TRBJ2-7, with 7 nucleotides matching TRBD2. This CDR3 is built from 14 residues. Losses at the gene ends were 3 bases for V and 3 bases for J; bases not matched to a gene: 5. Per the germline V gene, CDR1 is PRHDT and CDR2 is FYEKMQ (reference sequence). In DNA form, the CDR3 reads TGTGCCAGCAGCTTCCGGGACTACCACTACGAGCAGTACTTC. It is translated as CASSFRDYHYEQYF.

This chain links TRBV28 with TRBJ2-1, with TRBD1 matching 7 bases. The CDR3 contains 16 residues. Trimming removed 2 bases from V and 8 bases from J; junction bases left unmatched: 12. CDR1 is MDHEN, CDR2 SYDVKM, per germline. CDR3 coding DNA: TGTGCCAGCAGTTTAGGCGAGGGGGCCCTGGTCCATGAGCAGTTCTTC. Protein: CASSLGEGALVHEQFF.

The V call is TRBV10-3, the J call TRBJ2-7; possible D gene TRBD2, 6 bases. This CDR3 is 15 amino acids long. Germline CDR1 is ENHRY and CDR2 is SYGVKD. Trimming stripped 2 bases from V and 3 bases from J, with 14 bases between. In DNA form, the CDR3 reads TGTGCCATCAGTGAGGGGATAGCGGAGCACTACGAGCAGTACTTC. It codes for CAISEGIAEHYEQYF.

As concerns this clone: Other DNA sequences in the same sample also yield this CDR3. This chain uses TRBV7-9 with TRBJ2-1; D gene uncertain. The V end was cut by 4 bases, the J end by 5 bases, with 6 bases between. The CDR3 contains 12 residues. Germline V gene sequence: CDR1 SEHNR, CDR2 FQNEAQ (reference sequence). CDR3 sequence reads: CASSSPDNEQFF. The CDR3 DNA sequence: TGTGCCAGCAGCTCCCCTGACAATGAGCAGTTCTTC.

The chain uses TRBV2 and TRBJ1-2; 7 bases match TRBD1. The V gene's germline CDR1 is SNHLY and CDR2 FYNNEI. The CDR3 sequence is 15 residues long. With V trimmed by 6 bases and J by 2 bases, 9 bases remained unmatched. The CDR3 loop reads CASRKGTAKNYGYTF. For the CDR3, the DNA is TGTGCCAGCAGGAAGGGGACAGCCAAGAACTATGGCTACACCTTC.

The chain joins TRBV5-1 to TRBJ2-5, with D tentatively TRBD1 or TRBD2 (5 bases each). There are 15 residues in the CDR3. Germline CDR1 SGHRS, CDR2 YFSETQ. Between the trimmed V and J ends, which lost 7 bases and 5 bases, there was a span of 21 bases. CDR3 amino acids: CASATLERGRETQYF. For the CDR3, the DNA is TGCGCCAGCGCGACACTCGAACGGGGCCGGGAGACCCAGTACTTC.

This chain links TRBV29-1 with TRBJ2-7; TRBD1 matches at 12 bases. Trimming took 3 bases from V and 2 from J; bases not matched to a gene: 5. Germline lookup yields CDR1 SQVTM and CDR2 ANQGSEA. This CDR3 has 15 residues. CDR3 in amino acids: CSVDGGQGATYEQYF. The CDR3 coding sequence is TGCAGCGTTGATGGGGGACAGGGGGCAACCTACGAGCAGTACTTC.

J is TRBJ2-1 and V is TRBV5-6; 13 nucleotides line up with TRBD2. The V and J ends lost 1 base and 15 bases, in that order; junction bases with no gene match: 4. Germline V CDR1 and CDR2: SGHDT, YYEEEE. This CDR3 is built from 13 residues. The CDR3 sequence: CASSLTSGRAGFF. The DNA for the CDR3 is TGTGCCAGCAGCTTGACTAGCGGGAGGGCCGGGTTCTTC. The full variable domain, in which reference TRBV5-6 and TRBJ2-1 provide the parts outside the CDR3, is DAGVTQSPTHLIKTRGQQVTLRCSPKSGHDTVSWYQQALGQGPQFIFQYYEEEERQRGNFPDRFSGHQFPNYSSELNVNALLLGDSALYLCASSLTSGRAGFFGPGTRLTVL.

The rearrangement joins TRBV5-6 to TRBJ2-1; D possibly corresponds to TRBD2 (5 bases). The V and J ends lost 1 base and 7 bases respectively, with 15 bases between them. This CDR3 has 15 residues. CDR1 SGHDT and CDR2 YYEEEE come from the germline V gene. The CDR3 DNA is TGTGCCAGCAGCTTGAGGTGGGAGTGGATAAATGAGCAGTTCTTC. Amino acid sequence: CASSLRWEWINEQFF.

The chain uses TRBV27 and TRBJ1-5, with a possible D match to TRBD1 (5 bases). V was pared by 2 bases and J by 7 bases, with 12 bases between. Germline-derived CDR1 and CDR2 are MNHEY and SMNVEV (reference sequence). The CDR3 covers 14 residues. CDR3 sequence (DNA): TGTGCCAGCAGTTTAGGGAGGGGAGGGCAGCCCCAGCATTTT. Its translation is CASSLGRGGQPQHF.